This record looks at one TCR beta chain sequence and its context. The sample belongs to a study of cytotoxic CD8 clonotypes in ibrutinib-treated CLL. The CDR3 is made up of 13 amino acids. V lost 5 bases and J lost 5; bases outside the gene matches: 0. The germline V gene has CDR1 SGHRS and CDR2 YFSETQ. Method: immunoSEQ multiplex PCR; TCRdb's copy keeps in-frame clones and lacks some. The repertoire includes over 200,000 clones, more than 65% of them detected once, and more than 4.5% sits in the top ten. The rearrangement links TRBV5-1 to TRBJ1-4; 10 positions agree with TRBD1. Sequencing used PBMCs, obtained after 12 months of ibrutinib treatment. The origin of this receptor is a human donor with chronic lymphocytic leukemia. In nucleotides, the CDR3 is TGCGCCAGCAGGGGACAGGGGAATGAAAAACTGTTTTTT. This codes for CASRGQGNEKLFF.